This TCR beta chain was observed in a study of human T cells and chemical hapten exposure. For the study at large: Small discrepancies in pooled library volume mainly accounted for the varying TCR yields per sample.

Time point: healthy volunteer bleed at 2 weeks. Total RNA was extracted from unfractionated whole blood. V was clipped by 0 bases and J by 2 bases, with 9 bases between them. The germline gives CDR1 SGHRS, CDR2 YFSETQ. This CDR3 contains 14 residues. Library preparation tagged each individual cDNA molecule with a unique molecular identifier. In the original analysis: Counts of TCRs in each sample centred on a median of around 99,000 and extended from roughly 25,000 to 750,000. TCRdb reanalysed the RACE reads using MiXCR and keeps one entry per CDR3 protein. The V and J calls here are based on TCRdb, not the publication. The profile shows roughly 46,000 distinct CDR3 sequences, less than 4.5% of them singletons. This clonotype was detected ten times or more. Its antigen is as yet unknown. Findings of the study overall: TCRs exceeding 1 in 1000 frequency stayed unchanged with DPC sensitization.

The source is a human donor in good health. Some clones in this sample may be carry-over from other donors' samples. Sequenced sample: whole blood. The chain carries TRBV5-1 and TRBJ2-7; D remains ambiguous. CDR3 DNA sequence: TGCGCCAGCAGCTTGGCCGTAGAGGCCTACGAGCAGTACTTC. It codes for CASSLAVEAYEQYF.